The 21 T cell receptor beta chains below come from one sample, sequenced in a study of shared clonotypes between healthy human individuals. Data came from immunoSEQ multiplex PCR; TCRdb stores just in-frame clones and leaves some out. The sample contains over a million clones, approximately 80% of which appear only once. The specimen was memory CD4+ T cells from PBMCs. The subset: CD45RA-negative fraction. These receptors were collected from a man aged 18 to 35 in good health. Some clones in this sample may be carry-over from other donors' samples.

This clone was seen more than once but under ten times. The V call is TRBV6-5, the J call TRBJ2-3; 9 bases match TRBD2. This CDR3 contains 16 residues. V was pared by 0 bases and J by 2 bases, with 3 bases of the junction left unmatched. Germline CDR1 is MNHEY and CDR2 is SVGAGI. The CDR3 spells CASSYSASGITDTQYF. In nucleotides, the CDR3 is TGTGCCAGCAGTTACTCTGCTAGCGGGATCACAGATACGCAGTATTTT.

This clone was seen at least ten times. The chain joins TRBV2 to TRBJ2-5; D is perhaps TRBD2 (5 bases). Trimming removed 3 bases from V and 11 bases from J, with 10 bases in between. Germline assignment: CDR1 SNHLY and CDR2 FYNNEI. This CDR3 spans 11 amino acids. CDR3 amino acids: CASSDGGGQYF. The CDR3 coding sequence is TGTGCCAGCAGTGACGGTGGCGGGCAGTACTTC.

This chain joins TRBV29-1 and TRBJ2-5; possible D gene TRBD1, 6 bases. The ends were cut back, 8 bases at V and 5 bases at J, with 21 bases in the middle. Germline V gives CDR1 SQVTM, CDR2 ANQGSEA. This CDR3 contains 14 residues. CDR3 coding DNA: TGCAGCAGCTTACAGGGACCAGGCGGCGAGACCCAGTACTTC. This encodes CSSLQGPGGETQYF.

The chain's CDR3 is CASSPHRAGDTGELFF. In nucleotides, the CDR3 is TGTGCCAGCTCACCCCACCGAGCGGGCGACACCGGGGAGCTGTTTTTT. The chain employs TRBV18 and TRBJ2-2; tentatively, D is TRBD2 (6 bases). The CDR3 is 16 amino acids. Germline V gene sequence: CDR1 KGHSH, CDR2 LQKENI. Trimming removed 3 bases from V and 3 bases from J, with 14 bases in between.

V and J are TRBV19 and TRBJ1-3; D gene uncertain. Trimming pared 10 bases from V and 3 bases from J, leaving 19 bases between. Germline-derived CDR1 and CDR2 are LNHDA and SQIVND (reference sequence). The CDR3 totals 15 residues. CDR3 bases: TGTGCCACCCAGGTGGGTGCGTCGATTGGAAACACCATATATTTT. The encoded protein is CATQVGASIGNTIYF.

The CDR3 DNA sequence: TGTGCCAGCTCACCCGGGACAGGAGTAAGGGAGCTGTTTTTT. The encoded protein is CASSPGTGVRELFF. This sequence joins TRBV18 and TRBJ2-2; 8 bases match TRBD1. There are 14 residues in the CDR3. With V trimmed by 3 bases and J by 9 bases, 6 bases remained unmatched. CDR1 and CDR2 from the germline V gene are KGHSH and LQKENI. Based on the CDR3 plus reference TRBV18 and TRBJ2-2, the full variable domain is NAGVMQNPRHLVRRRGQEARLRCSPMKGHSHVYWYRQLPEEGLKFMVYLQKENIIDESGMPKERFSAEFPKEGPSILRIQQVVRGDSAAYFCASSPGTGVRELFFGEGSRLTVL.

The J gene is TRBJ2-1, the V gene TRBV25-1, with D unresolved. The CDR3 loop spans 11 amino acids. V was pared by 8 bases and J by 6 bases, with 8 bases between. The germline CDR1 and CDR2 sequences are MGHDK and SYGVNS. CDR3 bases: TGTGCCAGCTCGTATTTCAATGAGCAGTTCTTC. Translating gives CASSYFNEQFF.

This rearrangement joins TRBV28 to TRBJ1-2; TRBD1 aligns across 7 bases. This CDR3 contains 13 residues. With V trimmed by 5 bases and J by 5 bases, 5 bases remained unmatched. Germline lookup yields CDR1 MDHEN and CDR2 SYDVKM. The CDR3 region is CASSGTAGYGYTF. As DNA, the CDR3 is TGTGCCAGCAGTGGGACAGCCGGGTATGGCTACACCTTC.

CDR3 coding DNA: TGTGCCAGCAGCTTAGCCGGGACCGGCCTGAGGGTTTCGGAAAAACTGTTTTTT. It specifies CASSLAGTGLRVSEKLFF. The J gene is TRBJ1-4, the V gene TRBV7-2, with D possibly being TRBD1 (5 bases). The CDR3 has 18 residues. The ends were cut back, 0 bases at V and 8 bases at J, with 22 bases in the middle. Germline V CDR1 and CDR2: SGHTA, FQGNSA.

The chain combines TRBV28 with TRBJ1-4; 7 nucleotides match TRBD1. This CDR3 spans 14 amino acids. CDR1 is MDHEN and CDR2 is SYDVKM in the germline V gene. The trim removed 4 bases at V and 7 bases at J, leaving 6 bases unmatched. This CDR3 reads CASSWGTVTEKLFF. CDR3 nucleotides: TGTGCCAGCAGTTGGGGGACAGTTACTGAAAAACTGTTTTTT.

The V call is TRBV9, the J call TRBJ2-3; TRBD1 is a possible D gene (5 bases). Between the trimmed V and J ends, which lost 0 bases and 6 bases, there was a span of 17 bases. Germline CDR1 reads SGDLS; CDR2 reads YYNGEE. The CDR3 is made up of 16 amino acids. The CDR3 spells CASSVGGAGPWDTQYF. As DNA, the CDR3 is TGTGCCAGCAGCGTAGGTGGAGCAGGGCCATGGGATACGCAGTATTTT.

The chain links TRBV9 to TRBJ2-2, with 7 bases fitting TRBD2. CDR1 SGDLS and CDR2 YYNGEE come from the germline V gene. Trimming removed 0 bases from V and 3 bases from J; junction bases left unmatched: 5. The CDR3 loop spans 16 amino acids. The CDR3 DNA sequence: TGTGCCAGCAGCGTAGCCCCAGCGGGACACACCGGGGAGCTGTTTTTT. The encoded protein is CASSVAPAGHTGELFF.

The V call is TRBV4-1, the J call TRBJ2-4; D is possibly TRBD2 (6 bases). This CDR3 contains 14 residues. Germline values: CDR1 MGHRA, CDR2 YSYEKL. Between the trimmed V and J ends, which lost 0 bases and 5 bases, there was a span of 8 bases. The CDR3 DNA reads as TGCGCCAGCAGCCAAGACGGGGGAGAAAACATTCAGTACTTC. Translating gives CASSQDGGENIQYF.

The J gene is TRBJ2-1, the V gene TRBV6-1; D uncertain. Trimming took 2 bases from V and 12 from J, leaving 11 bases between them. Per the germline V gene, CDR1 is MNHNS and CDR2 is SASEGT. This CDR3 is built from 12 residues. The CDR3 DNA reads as TGTGCCAGCAGTGAATCGGCGCGGAGGCAGTTCTTC. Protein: CASSESARRQFF.

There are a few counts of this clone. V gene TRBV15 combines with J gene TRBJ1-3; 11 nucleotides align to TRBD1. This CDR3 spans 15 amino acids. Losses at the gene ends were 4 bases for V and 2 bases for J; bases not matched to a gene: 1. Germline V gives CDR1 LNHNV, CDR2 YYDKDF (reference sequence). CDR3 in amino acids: CATSTGQGAGNTIYF. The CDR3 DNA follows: TGTGCCACCAGCACGGGACAGGGGGCTGGAAACACCATATATTTT.

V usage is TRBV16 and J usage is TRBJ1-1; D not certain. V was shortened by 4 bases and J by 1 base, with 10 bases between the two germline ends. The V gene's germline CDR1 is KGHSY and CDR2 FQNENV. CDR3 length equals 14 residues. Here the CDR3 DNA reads TGTGCCAGCAGCCCGCGGTCTGGGAACACTGAAGCTTTCTTT. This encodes CASSPRSGNTEAFF.

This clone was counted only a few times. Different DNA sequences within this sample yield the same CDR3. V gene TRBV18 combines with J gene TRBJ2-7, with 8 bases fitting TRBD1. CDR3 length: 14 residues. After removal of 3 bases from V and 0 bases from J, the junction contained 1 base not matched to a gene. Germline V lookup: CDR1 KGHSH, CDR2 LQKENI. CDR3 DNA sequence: TGTGCCAGCTCACCGGGACAGGTCTCCTACGAGCAGTACTTC. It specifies CASSPGQVSYEQYF.

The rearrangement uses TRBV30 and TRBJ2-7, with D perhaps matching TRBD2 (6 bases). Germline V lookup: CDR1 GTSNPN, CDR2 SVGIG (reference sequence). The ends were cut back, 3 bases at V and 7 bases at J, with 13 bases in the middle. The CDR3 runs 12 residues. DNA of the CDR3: TGTGCCTGGAGGGGACTTGGGGGGGAGCAGTACTTC. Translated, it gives CAWRGLGGEQYF.

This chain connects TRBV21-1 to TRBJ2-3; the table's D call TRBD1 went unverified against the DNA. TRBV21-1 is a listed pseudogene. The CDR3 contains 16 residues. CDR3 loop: CASSKAHQNYTDTQYF. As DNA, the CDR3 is TGTGCCAGCAGCAAAGCGCACCAGAATTACACAGATACGCAGTATTTT.

The CDR3 is CASSLLGTGQNTEAFF. For the CDR3, the DNA is TGTGCCAGCAGTTTATTAGGGACAGGTCAGAACACTGAAGCTTTCTTT. The chain has TRBV28 and TRBJ1-1; 8 bases agree with TRBD1. Germline CDR1 is MDHEN and CDR2 is SYDVKM. The CDR3 contains 16 residues. After removal of 1 base from V and 1 base from J, the junction contained 5 bases not matched to a gene.

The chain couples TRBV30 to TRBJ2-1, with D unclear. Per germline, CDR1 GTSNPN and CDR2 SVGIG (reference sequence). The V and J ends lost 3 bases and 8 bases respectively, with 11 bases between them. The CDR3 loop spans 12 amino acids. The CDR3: CAWSPAFYEQFF. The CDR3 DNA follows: TGTGCCTGGAGCCCAGCGTTTTATGAGCAGTTCTTC.